Listed here are 12 T cell receptor beta chains from one sample, sequenced in a study of T-cell memory formation after mild COVID-19. TCRdb re-called the 5' RACE reads through MiXCR, storing one row per CDR3 protein. The sample consists of roughly 600,000 distinct CDR3 sequences, roughly 18% of them appearing once. Sequences were obtained from PBMCs or a T cell subset sorted from them (not recorded which). These TCRs come from an adult woman who had mild COVID-19 (a few samples of this study predate the infection). Cell type and time point are not known.

This clonotype came up a few times. The genes are TRBV4-1 and TRBJ2-3; 9 bases match TRBD2. Germline trimming cut 0 bases from V and 2 bases from J; bases unmatched to any gene: 9. Germline-derived CDR1 and CDR2 are MGHRA and YSYEKL. CDR3 length equals 18 residues. The CDR3 DNA is TGCGCCAGCAGCCAAGAGAGGTTCGGCGGGGGGGCCACAGATACGCAGTATTTT. It encodes CASSQERFGGGATDTQYF.

This clonotype was seen a handful of times. The rearrangement links TRBV30 to TRBJ2-5; D is unclear. V lost 7 bases and J lost 4, with 16 bases in between. Germline V lookup: CDR1 GTSNPN, CDR2 SVGIG (reference sequence). The CDR3 is 13 residues long. CDR3: CASPSPGAETQYF. Written as DNA, the CDR3 is TGTGCCTCCCCGTCCCCTGGCGCAGAGACCCAGTACTTC.

Only a few counts were recorded for this clonotype. The chain carries TRBV25-1 and TRBJ2-1; 7 bases map to TRBD2. J lost 0 bases, V lost 5 bases, and 4 bases had no gene match. The CDR3 covers 15 residues. Germline loops: CDR1 MGHDK, CDR2 SYGVNS. The CDR3 bases are TGTGCCAGCAGTCGCGGGGGACGCTCCTACAATGAGCAGTTCTTC. This translates into CASSRGGRSYNEQFF.

This clonotype was seen a handful of times. V is TRBV14 and J is TRBJ1-1; D possibly corresponds to TRBD1 (5 bases). The CDR3 runs 17 residues. V was clipped by 0 bases and J by 1 base, with 15 bases between them. Germline CDR1 is SGHDN and CDR2 is FVKESK. The CDR3 coding sequence is TGTGCCAGCAGCCAAGAAAGGGCCGGGACGGGGAACACTGAAGCTTTCTTT. Protein product: CASSQERAGTGNTEAFF.

This clonotype was picked up many times. The rearrangement joins TRBV25-1 to TRBJ2-5; 9 bases are shared with TRBD1. The ends lost 9 bases at V and 1 base at J; junction bases unmatched: 3. The CDR3 loop spans 13 amino acids. Germline CDR1 and CDR2: MGHDK and SYGVNS. The CDR3 DNA reads TGTGCCAGTCAGACAGGGGGCCAAGAGACCCAGTACTTC. It encodes CASQTGGQETQYF.

The chain combines TRBV12-3 or TRBV12-4 with TRBJ2-1; TRBD2 agrees at 12 bases. The CDR3 runs 14 residues. The junction had 3 bases not matched to a gene; V was cut back by 8 bases and J by 4 bases. The CDR3 is CASEGTSGYNEQFF. The CDR3 nucleotides read TGTGCCAGCGAGGGGACTAGCGGGTACAATGAGCAGTTCTTC.

This clonotype has only a few counts. The V and J genes are TRBV24-1 and TRBJ2-1, with D possibly TRBD2 on 6 matching bases. CDR3 length: 12 residues. Trimming removed 9 bases from V and 5 bases from J, with 10 bases in between. Germline lookup yields CDR1 KGHDR and CDR2 SFDVKD. CDR3 sequence: CATGGSHNEQFF. CDR3 coding DNA: TGTGCCACCGGGGGGAGTCACAATGAGCAGTTCTTC.

This chain links TRBV15 with TRBJ1-5; D remains ambiguous. The V gene's germline CDR1 is LNHNV and CDR2 YYDKDF (reference sequence). Trimming took 0 bases from V and 3 from J, leaving 6 bases between them. This CDR3 is 14 amino acids long. CDR3 in amino acids: CATSRDRLNQPQHF. The CDR3 DNA sequence: TGTGCCACCAGCAGAGACCGGCTCAATCAGCCCCAGCATTTT.

In this sample, this clonotype turned up many times. This chain links TRBV4-2 with TRBJ1-2; D may be TRBD1 (5 bases). The CDR3 length is 15 residues. Trimming left V 0 bases short and J 2 bases short, with 10 bases between. CDR1 and CDR2 (germline): LGHNA, YNFKEQ. The CDR3 coding sequence is TGTGCCAGCAGCCAAGATACAGGCACAAACTATGGCTACACCTTC. As protein: CASSQDTGTNYGYTF.

This clonotype was seen a few times. This chain links TRBV4-1 with TRBJ1-1, with D hard to call. This CDR3 is built from 13 residues. Looked up from germline, CDR1 is MGHRA and CDR2 is YSYEKL. V was trimmed by 0 bases and J by 7 bases, leaving 9 bases between them. For the CDR3, the DNA is TGCGCCAGCAGCCAAGATGGGGTGCGTGAAGCTTTCTTT. Translated, it gives CASSQDGVREAFF.

This clonotype was detected only a few times. V usage is TRBV7-9 and J usage is TRBJ2-1; the match to TRBD1 covers 8 bases. J gave up 7 bases and V 5 bases, and 13 bases lay outside the gene matches. CDR1 is SEHNR and CDR2 is FQNEAQ in the germline V gene (reference sequence). The CDR3 is 16 amino acids. This CDR3 reads CASSGERQGFNNEQFF. The CDR3 DNA sequence: TGTGCCAGCAGCGGAGAGAGACAGGGGTTCAATAATGAGCAGTTCTTC. The full variable domain, rest sourced from reference TRBV7-9 and TRBJ2-1, is DTGVSQNPRHKITKRGQNVTFRCDPISEHNRLYWYRQTLGQGPEFLTYFQNEAQLEKSRLLSDRFSAERPKGSFSTLEIQRTEQGDSAMYLCASSGERQGFNNEQFFGPGTRLTVL.

This clonotype turned up a few times. V and J are TRBV29-1 and TRBJ2-1, with a weak D call TRBD2 (5 bases). Germline CDR1 is SQVTM and CDR2 is ANQGSEA. CDR3 length: 11 amino acids. Trimming removed 4 bases at V and 10 bases at J, with 11 bases between. CDR3 DNA: TGCAGCGTTGTGCCGGACTTGGAGCAGTTCTTC. It encodes CSVVPDLEQFF.